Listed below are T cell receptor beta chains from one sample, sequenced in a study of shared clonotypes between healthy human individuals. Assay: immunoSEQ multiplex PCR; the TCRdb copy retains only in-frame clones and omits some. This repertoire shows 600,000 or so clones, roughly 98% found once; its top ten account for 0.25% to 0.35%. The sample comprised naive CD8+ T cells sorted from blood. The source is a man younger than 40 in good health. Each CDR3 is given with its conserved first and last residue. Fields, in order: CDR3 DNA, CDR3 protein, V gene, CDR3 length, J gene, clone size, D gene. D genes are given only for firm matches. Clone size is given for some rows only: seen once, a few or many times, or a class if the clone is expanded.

TGCAGCGTTGGGGAGAACACTGAAGCTTTCTTT | CSVGENTEAFF | TRBV29-1 | 11 | TRBJ1-1 | - | -
TGTGCCAGCAGCTCGCCGGGACTAGCGTACCAAGAGACCCAGTACTTC | CASSSPGLAYQETQYF | TRBV7-2 | 16 | TRBJ2-5 | once | TRBD2
TGTGCCAGCAGCCAAGATACCCGCCCCGGACTCACATCCTCTGGGGCCAACGTCCTGACTTTC | CASSQDTRPGLTSSGANVLTF | TRBV4-2 | 21 | TRBJ2-6 | - | -
TGCGCCAGCAGCCAATGGCAGGGGGCCTACGAGCAGTACTTC | CASSQWQGAYEQYF | TRBV4-1 | 14 | TRBJ2-7 | - | TRBD1
TGCGCCAGCAGCCACCCAGGACAGGTCCATCAGCCCCAGCATTTT | CASSHPGQVHQPQHF | TRBV4-1 | 15 | TRBJ1-5 | - | TRBD1
TGTGCCAGCAGGGACAGGGGAAATCAGCCCCAGCATTTT | CASRDRGNQPQHF | TRBV2 | 13 | TRBJ1-5 | - | TRBD1
TGCGCCAGCAGCCAAGTGGGGTTGGGAGCCGAGCAGTTCTTC | CASSQVGLGAEQFF | TRBV4-3 | 14 | TRBJ2-1 | - | -
TGCAGCGTTTTAGAGGGCAACACCGGGGAGCTGTTTTTT | CSVLEGNTGELFF | TRBV29-1 | 13 | TRBJ2-2 | - | -
TGTGCCAGCAGTCCCCGACCGCAGGGAGTGGAGCAGTACTTC | CASSPRPQGVEQYF | TRBV27 | 14 | TRBJ2-7 | - | -
TGTGCCAGCAGTGTCAGAAGGCATGAGCAGTTCTTC | CASSVRRHEQFF | TRBV25-1 | 12 | TRBJ2-1 | - | -
TGTGCCAGCAGACCTCCAACATGGTACGAGCAGTACTTC | CASRPPTWYEQYF | TRBV28 | 13 | TRBJ2-7 | - | -
TGTGCCAGCAGCTTGTGGGGACAGTTAGGTGAGACCCAGTACTTC | CASSLWGQLGETQYF | TRBV5-4 | 15 | TRBJ2-5 | - | TRBD1
TGTGCCAGCACCGCTATTGGAGGGGGCAGAAATGAAAAACTGTTTTTT | CASTAIGGGRNEKLFF | TRBV2 | 16 | TRBJ1-4 | - | TRBD1
TGCGCCAGCAGCTCCCCGGGAGTAGACTACGAGCAGTACTTC | CASSSPGVDYEQYF | TRBV5-1 | 14 | TRBJ2-7 | - | -
TGCAGCGCCGCAGCGGGGCGGGAGGAGCAGTTCTTC | CSAAAGREEQFF | TRBV29-1 | 12 | TRBJ2-1 | - | TRBD2
TGCGCCAGCAGTCAACCATCGAACCGCTGCGAGCAGTACTTC | CASSQPSNRCEQYF | TRBV23-1 | 14 | TRBJ2-7 | - | -
TGTGCCAGCAGCTTAAGGCTAGCGGGAGTGATCCCAGATACGCAGTATTTT | CASSLRLAGVIPDTQYF | TRBV7-2 | 17 | TRBJ2-3 | - | TRBD2
TGTGCCAGCAGCTTCGGGAGTGAAGAGACCCAGTACTTC | CASSFGSEETQYF | TRBV7-9 | 13 | TRBJ2-5 | - | -
TGTGCCAGCTCCGGGAGAGCTGGGGAGCTGTTTTTT | CASSGRAGELFF | TRBV18 | 12 | TRBJ2-2 | - | -
TGTGCCAGCAGTAAAAGCCTCTTGGTGGATACGCAGTATTTT | CASSKSLLVDTQYF | TRBV2 | 14 | TRBJ2-3 | - | -
TGTGCCAGCAGCTTATGGACAGTGGGGGACACCGGGGAGCTGTTTTTT | CASSLWTVGDTGELFF | TRBV7-8 | 16 | TRBJ2-2 | - | -
TGTGCCAGCATTAGAGGGTATGAGCAGTTCTTC | CASIRGYEQFF | TRBV2 | 11 | TRBJ2-1 | - | -
TGTGCCAGCAGCTTCAGGGACAGCTCCTACGAGCAGTACTTC | CASSFRDSSYEQYF | TRBV7-6 | 14 | TRBJ2-7 | - | TRBD1
TGTGCCAGCAGCGGTCGACTAGCGGAAACCTACGAGCAGTACTTC | CASSGRLAETYEQYF | TRBV7-9 | 15 | TRBJ2-7 | - | TRBD2
TGTGCCAGCAGCCAAGATTGGACTAGCGGGACCGGTGAGCAGTTCTTC | CASSQDWTSGTGEQFF | TRBV4-2 | 16 | TRBJ2-1 | - | TRBD2
TGTGCCAGCAGCTTGGCAGGGGGGAGCAATCAGCCCCAGCATTTT | CASSLAGGSNQPQHF | TRBV5-6 | 15 | TRBJ1-5 | - | TRBD1